This T cell receptor beta chain was identified during a study of PD-1 blockade in classical Hodgkin lymphoma. All patients experienced relapse after autologous stem cell transplantation, and brentuximab vedotin exposure was variable. The CDR3 loop spans 17 amino acids. Germline V CDR1 and CDR2: SNHLY, FYNNEI. After removal of 4 bases from V and 4 bases from J, the junction contained 11 bases not matched to a gene. Produced via immunoSEQ multiplex PCR; TCRdb's table is partial and in-frame only. The sample lists about 13,000 clones, roughly 77% seen once, with approximately 25% in the top ten. The sequences come from peripheral blood mononuclear cells (PBMCs), collected at baseline. The chain couples TRBV2 to TRBJ1-4; 8 bases line up with TRBD1. The TCR was taken from a human donor with classical Hodgkin lymphoma. CDR3 residues: CASSVSVQGVGNEKLFF. The CDR3 DNA follows: TGTGCCAGCAGTGTTTCAGTACAGGGGGTTGGTAATGAAAAACTGTTTTTT.